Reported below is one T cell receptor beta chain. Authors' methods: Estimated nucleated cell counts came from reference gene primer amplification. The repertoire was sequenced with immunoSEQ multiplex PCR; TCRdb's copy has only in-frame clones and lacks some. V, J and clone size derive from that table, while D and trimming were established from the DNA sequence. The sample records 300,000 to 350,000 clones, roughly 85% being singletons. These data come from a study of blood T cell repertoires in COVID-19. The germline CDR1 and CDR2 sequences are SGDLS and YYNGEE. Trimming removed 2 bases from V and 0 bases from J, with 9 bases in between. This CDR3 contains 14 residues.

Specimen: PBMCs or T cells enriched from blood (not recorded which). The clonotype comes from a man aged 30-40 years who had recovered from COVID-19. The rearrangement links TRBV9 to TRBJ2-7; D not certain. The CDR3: CASSVTASSYEQYF. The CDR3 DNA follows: TGTGCCAGCAGCGTGACTGCGAGCTCCTACGAGCAGTACTTC. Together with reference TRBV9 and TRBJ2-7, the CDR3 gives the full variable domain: DSGVTQTPKHLITATGQRVTLRCSPRSGDLSVYWYQQSLDQGLQFLIQYYNGEERAKGNILERFSAQQFPDLHSELNLSSLELGDSALYFCASSVTASSYEQYFGPGTRLTVT.